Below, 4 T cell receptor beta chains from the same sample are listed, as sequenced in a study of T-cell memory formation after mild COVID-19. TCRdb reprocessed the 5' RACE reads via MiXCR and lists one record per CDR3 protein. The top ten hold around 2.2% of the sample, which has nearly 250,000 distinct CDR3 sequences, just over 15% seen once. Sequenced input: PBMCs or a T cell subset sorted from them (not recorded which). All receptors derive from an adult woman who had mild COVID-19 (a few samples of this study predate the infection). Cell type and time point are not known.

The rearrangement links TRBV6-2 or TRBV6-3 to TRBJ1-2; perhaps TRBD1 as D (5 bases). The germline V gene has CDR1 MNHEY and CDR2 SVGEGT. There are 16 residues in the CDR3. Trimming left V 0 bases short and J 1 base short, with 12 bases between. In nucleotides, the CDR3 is TGTGCCAGCAGTTACTCGAATCGGCAGGGTAACTATGGCTACACCTTC. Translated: CASSYSNRQGNYGYTF.

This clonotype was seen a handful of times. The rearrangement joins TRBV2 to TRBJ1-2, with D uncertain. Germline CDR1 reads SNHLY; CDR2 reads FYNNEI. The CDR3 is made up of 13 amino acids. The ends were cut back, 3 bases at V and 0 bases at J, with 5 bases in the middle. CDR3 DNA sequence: TGTGCCAGCAGTGACACGGCTAACTATGGCTACACCTTC. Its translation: CASSDTANYGYTF.

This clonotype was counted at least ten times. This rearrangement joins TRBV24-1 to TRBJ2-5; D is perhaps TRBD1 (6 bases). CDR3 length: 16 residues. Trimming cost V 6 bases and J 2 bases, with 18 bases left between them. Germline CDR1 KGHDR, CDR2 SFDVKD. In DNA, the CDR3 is TGTGCCACCAGTTCCTTGGGGACACAGCGTCAAGAGACCCAGTACTTC. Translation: CATSSLGTQRQETQYF.

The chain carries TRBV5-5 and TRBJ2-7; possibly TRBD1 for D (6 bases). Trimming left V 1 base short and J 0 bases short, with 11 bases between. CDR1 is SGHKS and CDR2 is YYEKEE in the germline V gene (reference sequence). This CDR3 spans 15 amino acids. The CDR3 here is CASSLPRTVSYEQYF. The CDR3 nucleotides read TGTGCCAGCAGCTTGCCTCGGACAGTCTCCTACGAGCAGTACTTC. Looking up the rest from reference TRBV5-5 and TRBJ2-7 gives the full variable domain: DAGVTQSPTHLIKTRGQQVTLRCSPISGHKSVSWYQQVLGQGPQFIFQYYEKEERGRGNFPDRFSARQFPNYSSELNVNALLLGDSALYLCASSLPRTVSYEQYFGPGTRLTVT.